Presented here are 20 T cell receptor beta chains from one specimen sequenced in a study of T cell repertoires in cytomegalovirus infection. No antigens are known for them. TCRdb reprocessed the reads via MiXCR and lists one record per CDR3 protein. The sample includes 650,000 to 900,000 distinct CDR3 sequences, roughly 28% of them seen just once. Material: cultured CD8+ T cells from PBMCs, obtained from culture after CMV antigen stimulation. The origin of the receptors is a human donor in good health (CMV status not recorded). Some clones in this sample may be carry-over from other donors' samples.

In this sample, this clonotype turned up a few times. The chain carries TRBV7-6 and TRBJ2-7; D remains unclear. The CDR3 has 12 amino acids. Deletions cut 4 bases from V and 3 bases from J, with 7 bases between. Germline assignment: CDR1 SGHVS and CDR2 FNYEAQ. CDR3 sequence: CASSSVGYEQYF. Here the CDR3 DNA reads TGTGCCAGCAGCTCCGTAGGCTACGAGCAGTACTTC.

In this sample, this clonotype turned up many times. CDR3 region: CASSLGVGGDYYTEAFF. CDR3 bases: TGTGCCAGCAGTTTGGGGGTAGGGGGCGATTATTACACTGAAGCTTTCTTT. This sequence joins TRBV28 and TRBJ1-1; 7 bases map to TRBD1. The trim removed 3 bases at V and 3 bases at J, leaving 13 bases unmatched. Germline assignment: CDR1 MDHEN and CDR2 SYDVKM. CDR3 length: 17 residues.

This clonotype appeared a few times. V is TRBV20-1 and J is TRBJ2-1; D is perhaps TRBD2 (5 bases). Trimming removed 3 bases from V and 4 bases from J, with 16 bases in between. The germline V gene has CDR1 DFQATT and CDR2 SNEGSKA (reference sequence). The length of the CDR3 is 15 residues. The CDR3 reads CSARIPADPYNEQFF. CDR3 coding DNA: TGCAGTGCTAGGATCCCAGCGGACCCTTACAATGAGCAGTTCTTC.

This clonotype was seen a few times. The chain combines TRBV19 with TRBJ2-5, with D tentatively TRBD2 (6 bases). V dropped 6 bases and J dropped 5 bases, with 16 bases sitting between them. CDR1 is LNHDA, CDR2 SQIVND, per germline (reference sequence). This CDR3 comprises 14 residues. CDR3 coding DNA: TGTGCCAGTAGCTTGGGACTCCAGCGGGAGACCCAGTACTTC. Protein product: CASSLGLQRETQYF.

The rearrangement uses TRBV2 and TRBJ1-2; D unclear. Germline CDR1 reads SNHLY; CDR2 reads FYNNEI. Trimming pared 2 bases from V and 0 bases from J, leaving 4 bases between. The CDR3 extends over 13 amino acids. CDR3 protein: CASSEWANYGYTF. CDR3 in DNA: TGTGCCAGCAGTGAATGGGCTAACTATGGCTACACCTTC. Full variable domain (missing parts from reference TRBV2 and TRBJ1-2): EPEVTQTPSHQVTQMGQEVILRCVPISNHLYFYWYRQILGQKVEFLVSFYNNEISEKSEIFDDQFSVERPDGSNFTLKIRSTKLEDSAMYFCASSEWANYGYTFGSGTRLTVV.

About this clonotype itself: This clone may be a read error of a much larger clone one base away. This chain joins TRBV7-6 and TRBJ1-4; weak D call: TRBD1 (6 bases). Trimming took 1 base from V and 13 from J, leaving 10 bases between them. The germline V gene has CDR1 SGHVS and CDR2 FNYEAQ. CDR3 length: 12 amino acids. CDR3 sequence (DNA): TGTGCCAGCAGCTTAGGAGGGGGGAGACTGTTTTTT. It is translated as CASSLGGGRLFF.

This clonotype was counted a few times. The chain is built from TRBV6-5 and TRBJ1-1; TRBD1 might be the D (6 bases). The CDR3 totals 15 residues. Germline V gives CDR1 MNHEY, CDR2 SVGAGI. V lost 7 bases and J lost 4, with 19 bases in between. DNA for the CDR3: TGTGCCAGCAACCACGGGTGGGGGCTGGGCACTGAAGCTTTCTTT. Its protein is CASNHGWGLGTEAFF.

Points on this clonotype: The junction departs from the called germline gene at one end, perhaps through a read error. This sequence joins TRBV7-7 and TRBJ2-2; D uncertain. Germline CDR1 SSHAT, CDR2 FNYEAQ (reference sequence). The CDR3 has 15 residues. CDR3 coding DNA: TGTGCTAGCAGCTTAGATTCCCCGGATACCGGGGAGCTGTTTTTT. Protein: CASSLDSPDTGELFF.

This clonotype was observed at least ten times. The V gene is TRBV27, the J gene TRBJ1-1; TRBD1 aligns across 8 bases. CDR1 and CDR2 from the germline V gene are MNHEY and SMNVEV (reference sequence). Germline trimming cut 10 bases from V and 3 bases from J; bases unmatched to any gene: 10. This CDR3 region has 14 residues. CDR3 bases: TGTGCCACCATACGAAGCAGGGGGCACACTGAAGCTTTCTTT. Protein sequence: CATIRSRGHTEAFF.

The rearrangement links TRBV14 to TRBJ2-1, with TRBD2 matching 11 bases. This CDR3 comprises 17 residues. Germline assignment: CDR1 SGHDN and CDR2 FVKESK. The J segment lost 4 bases and the V segment lost 0 bases, leaving 5 bases of the junction unmatched. The chain's CDR3 is CASSQEGRLAGYNEQFF. Here the CDR3 DNA reads TGTGCCAGCAGCCAAGAGGGGAGACTAGCGGGGTACAATGAGCAGTTCTTC. The entire variable domain, with the rest obtained from reference TRBV14 and TRBJ2-1, is as follows: EAGVTQFPSHSVIEKGQTVTLRCDPISGHDNLYWYRRVMGKEIKFLLHFVKESKQDESGMPNNRFLAERTGGTYSTLKVQPAELEDSGVYFCASSQEGRLAGYNEQFFGPGTRLTVL.

V usage is TRBV5-1 and J usage is TRBJ2-3; possibly TRBD1 or TRBD2 for D (6 bases each). The CDR3 totals 17 residues. The V gene lost 5 bases and the J gene lost 2 bases, with 21 bases spanning the gap. Germline-derived CDR1 and CDR2 are SGHRS and YFSETQ. The CDR3 here is CASSRGTGTPTTDTQYF. Here the CDR3 DNA reads TGCGCCAGCAGTCGGGGGACGGGGACACCAACCACAGATACGCAGTATTTT.

This clonotype was detected many times. The chain employs TRBV7-8 and TRBJ2-7, with D possibly TRBD2 on 7 matching bases. Per the germline V gene, CDR1 is SGHVS and CDR2 is FQNEAQ. V dropped 3 bases and J dropped 5 bases, with 20 bases sitting between them. The CDR3 runs to 16 residues. CDR3 nucleotide sequence: TGTGCCAGCAGCTTCCCGAAGGGGGGGGCCAAAAACGAGCAGTACTTC. Its protein product is CASSFPKGGAKNEQYF.

CDR3 coding DNA: TGCGCCAGCAGCCAACCTACTCCGACAGGGGACTATGGCTACACCTTC. This codes for CASSQPTPTGDYGYTF. The chain is built from TRBV4-1 and TRBJ1-2; 8 bases agree with TRBD1. With V trimmed by 2 bases and J by 3 bases, 8 bases remained unmatched. Germline V CDR1 and CDR2: MGHRA, YSYEKL. The CDR3 spans 16 residues.

This clonotype was detected a few times. The chain has TRBV7-3 and TRBJ2-1, with D perhaps TRBD2 (6 bases). There are 15 residues in the CDR3. CDR1 is SGHTA, CDR2 FQGTGA, per germline. Deletions cut 3 bases from V and 1 base from J, with 10 bases between. CDR3 bases: TGTGCCAGCAGCTTCATCCGGGGGTCCTACAATGAGCAGTTCTTC. Translation: CASSFIRGSYNEQFF.

Ten or more counts support this clonotype. The chain uses TRBV7-8 and TRBJ1-1; tentative D call: TRBD1 (5 bases). Germline V lookup: CDR1 SGHVS, CDR2 FQNEAQ. The CDR3 totals 16 residues. The V end lost 2 bases, the J end lost 1 base, and 14 bases lay between the germline ends. DNA for the CDR3: TGTGCCAGCAGCTTAACTAGAACGGGGGGGAACACTGAAGCTTTCTTT. It encodes CASSLTRTGGNTEAFF.

This clonotype has just a few counts. The chain combines TRBV4-1 with TRBJ2-1; 9 positions match TRBD2. Losses at the gene ends were 1 base for V and 8 bases for J; bases not matched to a gene: 6. The CDR3 contains 15 residues. Germline assignment: CDR1 MGHRA and CDR2 YSYEKL. The DNA of the CDR3 is TGCGCCAGCAGCCAAGGGGGGCGGGGGGGCCATGAGCAGTTCTTC. Protein sequence: CASSQGGRGGHEQFF.

This clonotype has ten or more counts. The chain has TRBV7-8 and TRBJ2-1, with TRBD2 as a possible D gene (6 bases). The CDR3 is 17 amino acids. V was cut by 5 bases and J by 8 bases, with 25 bases left in between. Germline V gives CDR1 SGHVS, CDR2 FQNEAQ. CDR3: CASSPFITGTLSHEQFF. The CDR3 DNA follows: TGTGCCAGCAGCCCGTTCATCACCGGGACTCTTTCGCATGAGCAGTTCTTC.

This sequence joins TRBV7-9 and TRBJ2-7; D uncertain. The CDR3 is 14 amino acids. CDR1 and CDR2 (germline): SEHNR, FQNEAQ (reference sequence). Between the trimmed V and J ends, which lost 0 bases and 2 bases, there was a span of 8 bases. The chain's CDR3 is CASSLAKRAYEQYF. The CDR3 DNA sequence: TGTGCCAGCAGCTTAGCAAAGAGAGCCTACGAGCAGTACTTC. The full variable domain, rest sourced from reference TRBV7-9 and TRBJ2-7, is DTGVSQNPRHKITKRGQNVTFRCDPISEHNRLYWYRQTLGQGPEFLTYFQNEAQLEKSRLLSDRFSAERPKGSFSTLEIQRTEQGDSAMYLCASSLAKRAYEQYFGPGTRLTVT.

This chain uses TRBV7-9 with TRBJ2-2, with D hard to call. This CDR3 is 15 amino acids long. The ends were cut back, 5 bases at V and 4 bases at J, with 14 bases in the middle. CDR1 and CDR2 (germline): SEHNR, FQNEAQ (reference sequence). The CDR3 DNA is TGTGCCAGCAGCCGAGAGATCGGCAGCACCGGGGAGCTGTTTTTT. Amino acids: CASSREIGSTGELFF. The whole variable domain, filled in from reference TRBV7-9 and TRBJ2-2, reads DTGVSQNPRHKITKRGQNVTFRCDPISEHNRLYWYRQTLGQGPEFLTYFQNEAQLEKSRLLSDRFSAERPKGSFSTLEIQRTEQGDSAMYLCASSREIGSTGELFFGEGSRLTVL.

This clonotype was observed a few times. The rearrangement joins TRBV6-2 or TRBV6-3 to TRBJ2-7; 11 bases map to TRBD2. The CDR3 length is 18 residues. Per germline, CDR1 MNHEY and CDR2 SVGEGT. Trimming cost V 6 bases and J 4 bases; bases outside gene matches: 17. CDR3 loop: CASSLLALAGAEHYEQYV. The CDR3 coding sequence is TGTGCCAGCAGCCTCCTAGCACTAGCGGGGGCCGAACATTACGAGCAGTACGTC.